Sequencing of this T cell receptor beta chain was carried out in a study of cytomegalovirus exposure and HLA in healthy donors. Study-level findings and limits: Rarity held for most TCR sequences, but there were some public TCRs that occurred in many donors. A later analysis appeared to link common viral pathogens to several of the most significant clusters. Per a prior analysis, the majority of TCR beta V segments were productive roughly 87% or roughly 30% of the time.

This CDR3 comprises 11 residues. The germline V and J ends were trimmed by 5 bases and 6 bases, with 10 bases remaining between them. CDR1 is DFQATT and CDR2 is SNEGSKA in the germline V gene (reference sequence). As regards this clone: Its target is not known.

This PCR relied on a set of 60 Vbeta primers and 13 Jbeta primers. Clones were read by immunoSEQ multiplex PCR, and TCRdb kept only the in-frame ones, dropping some. This table has 65,000 to 75,000 clones, around 77% appearing once. While unrecorded immune exposures were likely, the donors were nominally healthy when sampled. This receptor was identified in a man aged 45-65 years in good health and CMV-seronegative. The sequencing input was PBMCs. V gene TRBV20-1 combines with J gene TRBJ1-1; D possibly corresponds to TRBD1 (5 bases). CDR3 amino acids: CSAERDSEAFF. The CDR3, as DNA: TGCAGTGCTGAGAGGGACTCTGAAGCTTTCTTT.